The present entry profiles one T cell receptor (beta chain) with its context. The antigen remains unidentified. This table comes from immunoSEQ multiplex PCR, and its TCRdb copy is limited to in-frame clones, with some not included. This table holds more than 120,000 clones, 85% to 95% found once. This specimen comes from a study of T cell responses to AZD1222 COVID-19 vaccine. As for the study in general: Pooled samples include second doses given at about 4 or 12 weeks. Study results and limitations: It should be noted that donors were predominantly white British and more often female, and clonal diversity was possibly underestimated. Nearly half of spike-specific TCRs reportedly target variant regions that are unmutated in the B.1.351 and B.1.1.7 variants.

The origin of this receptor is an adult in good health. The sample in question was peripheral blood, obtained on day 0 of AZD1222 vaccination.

CDR3 loop: CASSQTGLLTPYNEQFF. In DNA, the CDR3 is TGCGCCAGCAGCCAAACCGGACTGCTAACGCCCTACAATGAGCAGTTCTTC. This rearrangement joins TRBV4-1 to TRBJ2-1; D perhaps matches TRBD2 (5 bases). Trimming pared 2 bases from V and 2 bases from J, leaving 16 bases between. Germline assignment: CDR1 MGHRA and CDR2 YSYEKL. This CDR3 region has 17 residues.